The rows below give T cell receptor beta chains drawn from one sample of a study of T cell responses to AZD1222 COVID-19 vaccine. Using immunoSEQ multiplex PCR, the repertoire was profiled, and TCRdb retains in-frame clones only, with some absent. The data hold approximately 270,000 clones, with around 92% observed a single time. Sample: peripheral blood, taken 28 days after the second AZD1222 dose. These receptor sequences come from an adult who received the AZD1222 COVID-19 vaccine. Both conserved end residues are part of each CDR3. The D gene is left open where the match is weak. Clone size appears in some rows only: once, few, many, or a class for an expanded clone.

clone size: NA; V gene: TRBV3-1/TRBV3-2; CDR3 length: 17; D gene: NA; J gene: TRBJ1-6; CDR3 DNA: TGTGCCAGCAGCCAAGTAGGCCCTGGTCGGGGAAATTCACCCCTCCACTTT; CDR3 protein: CASSQVGPGRGNSPLHF
clone size: once; V gene: TRBV7-9; CDR3 length: 15; D gene: TRBD1; J gene: TRBJ2-1; CDR3 DNA: TGTGCCAGCAGCTTAGGGGACAGAGGATTCGCTGAGCAGTTCTTC; CDR3 protein: CASSLGDRGFAEQFF
clone size: NA; V gene: TRBV30; CDR3 length: 15; D gene: NA; J gene: TRBJ1-5; CDR3 DNA: TGTGCCTGGAGTAGGGGGACAAGGAGCAATCAGCCCCAGCATTTT; CDR3 protein: CAWSRGTRSNQPQHF
clone size: NA; V gene: TRBV27; CDR3 length: 15; D gene: NA; J gene: TRBJ2-3; CDR3 DNA: TGTGCCAGCAGTTTTTCTTTCCACCCAGTCGACACGCAGTATTTT; CDR3 protein: CASSFSFHPVDTQYF
clone size: NA; V gene: TRBV11-2; CDR3 length: 14; D gene: NA; J gene: TRBJ1-2; CDR3 DNA: TGTGCCAGCAGCTCCGCCAAGGGCAGCCATGGCTACACCTTC; CDR3 protein: CASSSAKGSHGYTF
clone size: NA; V gene: TRBV6-6; CDR3 length: 16; D gene: NA; J gene: TRBJ2-3; CDR3 DNA: TGTGCCAGCAGTTACAGGATGACAGGGAGGGCAGATACGCAGTATTTT; CDR3 protein: CASSYRMTGRADTQYF
clone size: NA; V gene: TRBV28; CDR3 length: 15; D gene: NA; J gene: TRBJ1-2; CDR3 DNA: TGTGCCAGCAGTTTAAGGTTTCGGGGGGCCTATGGCTACACCTTC; CDR3 protein: CASSLRFRGAYGYTF
clone size: NA; V gene: TRBV7-3; CDR3 length: 14; D gene: NA; J gene: TRBJ2-3; CDR3 DNA: TGTGCCAGCAGCCCGGAGGGTCGTACAGATACGCAGTATTTT; CDR3 protein: CASSPEGRTDTQYF
clone size: NA; V gene: TRBV28; CDR3 length: 16; D gene: NA; J gene: TRBJ1-6; CDR3 DNA: TGTGCCAGCAAGTCCGGGGGGGATTCGGGTAATTCACCCCTCCACTTT; CDR3 protein: CASKSGGDSGNSPLHF
clone size: NA; V gene: TRBV15; CDR3 length: 16; D gene: NA; J gene: TRBJ1-4; CDR3 DNA: TGTGCCACCAGCAGAGATCCCTTACAGGGAGGCGAAAAACTGTTTTTT; CDR3 protein: CATSRDPLQGGEKLFF
clone size: NA; V gene: TRBV7-3; CDR3 length: 13; D gene: NA; J gene: TRBJ2-1; CDR3 DNA: TGTGCCAGCAGCCCCCAATTGGGGCTCGAGCAGTTCTTC; CDR3 protein: CASSPQLGLEQFF
clone size: NA; V gene: TRBV5-4; CDR3 length: 14; D gene: TRBD1; J gene: TRBJ2-7; CDR3 DNA: TGTGCCAGCAGCTTGGTGGGACAGAATTACGAGCAGTACTTC; CDR3 protein: CASSLVGQNYEQYF
clone size: NA; V gene: TRBV5-4; CDR3 length: 15; D gene: NA; J gene: TRBJ2-7; CDR3 DNA: TGTGCCAGCAGCTTGGGACCCACGGGGACCTACGAGCAGTACTTC; CDR3 protein: CASSLGPTGTYEQYF
clone size: NA; V gene: TRBV28; CDR3 length: 14; D gene: NA; J gene: TRBJ2-7; CDR3 DNA: TGTGCCAGCAGCCCCGCTGACGGAACCTACGAGCAGTACTTC; CDR3 protein: CASSPADGTYEQYF
clone size: NA; V gene: TRBV24-1; CDR3 length: 15; D gene: TRBD2; J gene: TRBJ2-3; CDR3 DNA: TGTGCCACCAGTGATGAGCGGGGCGTTAGGGATACGCAGTATTTT; CDR3 protein: CATSDERGVRDTQYF
clone size: NA; V gene: TRBV3-1/TRBV3-2; CDR3 length: 12; D gene: NA; J gene: TRBJ1-1; CDR3 DNA: TGTGCCAGCAGCCAAGGTGAATTTGAAGCTTTCTTT; CDR3 protein: CASSQGEFEAFF
clone size: NA; V gene: TRBV19; CDR3 length: 13; D gene: TRBD1; J gene: TRBJ1-1; CDR3 DNA: TGTGCCAGTATCAACTCACAGGGGACTGAAGCTTTCTTT; CDR3 protein: CASINSQGTEAFF
clone size: NA; V gene: TRBV5-1; CDR3 length: 14; D gene: TRBD2; J gene: TRBJ2-7; CDR3 DNA: TGCGCCAGCAGCCCCCGGACTAGTCCCTACGAGCAGTACTTC; CDR3 protein: CASSPRTSPYEQYF
clone size: NA; V gene: TRBV28; CDR3 length: 11; D gene: NA; J gene: TRBJ2-7; CDR3 DNA: TGTGCCAGCAGTTTATCTCCCGAGCAGTACTTC; CDR3 protein: CASSLSPEQYF
clone size: NA; V gene: TRBV25-1; CDR3 length: 14; D gene: NA; J gene: TRBJ2-7; CDR3 DNA: TGTGCCAGCAGAGCGACGGGGTACTCCTACGAGCAGTACTTC; CDR3 protein: CASRATGYSYEQYF
clone size: NA; V gene: TRBV2; CDR3 length: 13; D gene: NA; J gene: TRBJ1-5; CDR3 DNA: TGTGCCAGCAAGGGCACCCCGATCAAGCCCCAGCATTTT; CDR3 protein: CASKGTPIKPQHF
clone size: NA; V gene: TRBV2; CDR3 length: 15; D gene: NA; J gene: TRBJ1-4; CDR3 DNA: TGTGCCAGCAGCGCCTACAGTGCAACTAATGAAAAACTGTTTTTT; CDR3 protein: CASSAYSATNEKLFF
clone size: NA; V gene: TRBV7-2; CDR3 length: 21; D gene: TRBD1; J gene: TRBJ2-6; CDR3 DNA: TGTGCCAGTAGCTTAGCCTACACGACAGGGCCCGAAAGCTCTGGGGCCAACGTCCTGACTTTC; CDR3 protein: CASSLAYTTGPESSGANVLTF
clone size: NA; V gene: TRBV6-2/TRBV6-3; CDR3 length: 11; D gene: NA; J gene: TRBJ2-3; CDR3 DNA: TGTGCCAGCAGTTGGTCAGATACGCAGTATTTT; CDR3 protein: CASSWSDTQYF
clone size: NA; V gene: TRBV12-1; CDR3 length: 12; D gene: NA; J gene: TRBJ2-7; CDR3 DNA: TGTGCCAGCAGCCGCCACTACTACGAGCAGTACTTC; CDR3 protein: CASSRHYYEQYF
clone size: NA; V gene: TRBV28; CDR3 length: 17; D gene: NA; J gene: TRBJ1-2; CDR3 DNA: TGTGCCATGCCGGACCGATGGGGGGCTAAGTTGAACTATGGCTACACCTTC; CDR3 protein: CAMPDRWGAKLNYGYTF
clone size: NA; V gene: TRBV6-5; CDR3 length: 15; D gene: NA; J gene: TRBJ2-7; CDR3 DNA: TGTGCCAGCAGTCCCGACAGGCGGAGCTCCTACGAGCAGTACTTC; CDR3 protein: CASSPDRRSSYEQYF
clone size: NA; V gene: TRBV11-2; CDR3 length: 13; D gene: NA; J gene: TRBJ2-1; CDR3 DNA: TGTGCCAGCAGCTTAGCTGGCGGCGGTGAGCAGTTCTTC; CDR3 protein: CASSLAGGGEQFF
clone size: NA; V gene: TRBV27; CDR3 length: 14; D gene: TRBD1; J gene: TRBJ2-7; CDR3 DNA: TGTGCCAGCAGTTTTAGGACAGGGGTGGCCGAGCAGTACTTC; CDR3 protein: CASSFRTGVAEQYF
clone size: NA; V gene: TRBV25-1; CDR3 length: 17; D gene: NA; J gene: TRBJ1-5; CDR3 DNA: TGTGCCAGCAGTCAAGCGTTCCGAGTTTTTAGCAATCAGCCCCAGCATTTT; CDR3 protein: CASSQAFRVFSNQPQHF
clone size: NA; V gene: TRBV4-1; CDR3 length: 15; D gene: NA; J gene: TRBJ1-1; CDR3 DNA: TGCGCCAGCAGCGGTCGGTCGGCCCTCAACACTGAAGCTTTCTTT; CDR3 protein: CASSGRSALNTEAFF
clone size: NA; V gene: TRBV28; CDR3 length: 14; D gene: TRBD1; J gene: TRBJ1-2; CDR3 DNA: TGTGCCAGCAGGGGACAGGGGTTTCACTATGGCTACACCTTC; CDR3 protein: CASRGQGFHYGYTF
clone size: NA; V gene: TRBV28; CDR3 length: 13; D gene: NA; J gene: TRBJ1-5; CDR3 DNA: TGTGCCAGCAGATATGACACCAATCAGCCCCAGCATTTT; CDR3 protein: CASRYDTNQPQHF
clone size: NA; V gene: TRBV28; CDR3 length: 15; D gene: TRBD1; J gene: TRBJ1-3; CDR3 DNA: TGTGCCAGCAGCCTGACAGGGGGTTCTGGAAACACCATATATTTT; CDR3 protein: CASSLTGGSGNTIYF
clone size: NA; V gene: TRBV7-3; CDR3 length: 15; D gene: TRBD1; J gene: TRBJ2-2; CDR3 DNA: TGTGCCAGCAGAAACACAGGGGCCGGCACCGGGGAGCTGTTTTTT; CDR3 protein: CASRNTGAGTGELFF
clone size: NA; V gene: TRBV19; CDR3 length: 15; D gene: NA; J gene: TRBJ1-1; CDR3 DNA: TGTGCCAGTACCACAGGGCGGGGAATGAACACTGAAGCTTTCTTT; CDR3 protein: CASTTGRGMNTEAFF
clone size: few; V gene: TRBV20-1; CDR3 length: 13; D gene: NA; J gene: TRBJ1-5; CDR3 DNA: TGCAGTGCTAGTGCCCATAGCAATCAGCCCCAGCATTTT; CDR3 protein: CSASAHSNQPQHF
clone size: NA; V gene: TRBV3-1/TRBV3-2; CDR3 length: 16; D gene: NA; J gene: TRBJ1-3; CDR3 DNA: TGTGCCAGCAGCCAACCGGGACGGATCTCTGGAAACACCATATATTTT; CDR3 protein: CASSQPGRISGNTIYF
clone size: few; V gene: TRBV18; CDR3 length: 17; D gene: NA; J gene: TRBJ2-1; CDR3 DNA: TGTGCCAGCTCACCCCAGGGTGCCAGGGGCTCCTACAATGAGCAGTTCTTC; CDR3 protein: CASSPQGARGSYNEQFF
clone size: NA; V gene: TRBV2; CDR3 length: 15; D gene: NA; J gene: TRBJ1-5; CDR3 DNA: TGTGCCAGCAGTGAAGCCCCCGGCAGCAATCAGCCCCAGCATTTT; CDR3 protein: CASSEAPGSNQPQHF
clone size: NA; V gene: TRBV3-1/TRBV3-2; CDR3 length: 15; D gene: TRBD1; J gene: TRBJ2-3; CDR3 DNA: TGTGCCAGCAGCCCCGGGACAGGGTTTACAGATACGCAGTATTTT; CDR3 protein: CASSPGTGFTDTQYF
clone size: NA; V gene: TRBV15; CDR3 length: 14; D gene: NA; J gene: TRBJ1-2; CDR3 DNA: TGTGCCACCAGCAGAGACCGAGGGGGTGGTGGCTACACCTTC; CDR3 protein: CATSRDRGGGGYTF
clone size: NA; V gene: TRBV5-4; CDR3 length: 13; D gene: NA; J gene: TRBJ2-1; CDR3 DNA: TGTGCCAGCAGCTTAAACTCCTACAATGAGCAGTTCTTC; CDR3 protein: CASSLNSYNEQFF
clone size: NA; V gene: TRBV3-1/TRBV3-2; CDR3 length: 13; D gene: NA; J gene: TRBJ1-2; CDR3 DNA: TGTGCCAGCAGCCAAGTCTCCTCCGGCCCCTACACCTTC; CDR3 protein: CASSQVSSGPYTF
clone size: NA; V gene: TRBV30; CDR3 length: 14; D gene: NA; J gene: TRBJ2-4; CDR3 DNA: TGTGCCTGGAGTGGCTCCCGGGACGCGGACATTCAGTACTTC; CDR3 protein: CAWSGSRDADIQYF
clone size: NA; V gene: TRBV11-3; CDR3 length: 14; D gene: TRBD1; J gene: TRBJ2-2; CDR3 DNA: TGTGCCAGCCAGCCGGGACAGAGCACCGGGGAGCTGTTTTTT; CDR3 protein: CASQPGQSTGELFF
clone size: NA; V gene: TRBV30; CDR3 length: 13; D gene: NA; J gene: TRBJ1-1; CDR3 DNA: TGTGCCTGGAGTGGGCTCTTTAACACTGAAGCTTTCTTT; CDR3 protein: CAWSGLFNTEAFF
clone size: few; V gene: TRBV5-6; CDR3 length: 15; D gene: TRBD2; J gene: TRBJ2-3; CDR3 DNA: TGTGCCAGCAGCTTGGGGGCTAGCGGGAAGGATACGCAGTATTTT; CDR3 protein: CASSLGASGKDTQYF